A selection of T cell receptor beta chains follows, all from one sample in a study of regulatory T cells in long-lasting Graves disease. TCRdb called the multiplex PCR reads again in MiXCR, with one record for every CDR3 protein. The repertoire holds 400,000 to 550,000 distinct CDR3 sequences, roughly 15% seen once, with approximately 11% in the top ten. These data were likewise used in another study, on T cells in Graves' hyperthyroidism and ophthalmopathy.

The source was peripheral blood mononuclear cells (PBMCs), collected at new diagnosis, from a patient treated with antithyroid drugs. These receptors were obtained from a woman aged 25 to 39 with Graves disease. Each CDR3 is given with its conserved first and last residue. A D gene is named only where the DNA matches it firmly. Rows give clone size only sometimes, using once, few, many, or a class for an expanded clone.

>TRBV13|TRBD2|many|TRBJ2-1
CASSLASGTPNEQFF
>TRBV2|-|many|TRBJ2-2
CASSEPLLPGANTGELFF
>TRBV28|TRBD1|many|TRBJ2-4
CASNSPGTGGRAKNIQYF
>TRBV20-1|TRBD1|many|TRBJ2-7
CSANPTPGQGTHGHYEQYF
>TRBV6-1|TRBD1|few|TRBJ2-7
CASSIRTGLYEQYF
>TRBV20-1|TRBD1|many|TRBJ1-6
CSAIGQALNYNSPLHF
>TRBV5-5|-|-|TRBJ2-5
CASRDSDMAYLETQYF
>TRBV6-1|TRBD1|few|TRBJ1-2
CASSKGDRGRIFTLGYTF
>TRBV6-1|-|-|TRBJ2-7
CASVTGTPGDEQYF
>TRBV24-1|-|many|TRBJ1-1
CATSDLTGTEAFF